This record concerns one T cell receptor beta chain sequence. This clonotype was seen a handful of times. The antigen it recognizes is unknown. Base qualities are not provided; no much larger clone lies one nucleotide away. The entry originates in a study of T-cell memory formation after mild COVID-19 (TCRdb year 2021). Background on the whole study: Most TCR sequence clusters were specific to one of the two donors. T-cell clones expanding and contracting after mild COVID-19 in two donors were tracked by longitudinal TCRalpha and TCRbeta repertoire sequencing. The cohort was made up of two young adult volunteers, one female and one male, who were previously healthy.

Ficoll-Paque density gradient centrifugation was the method used to isolate PBMCs. Results the study describes overall, beyond this receptor: Contracting CD4+ clones were located mainly in the CM and EM memory subsets, whereas CD8+ clones were found to be enriched in EMRA. Clones contracting from day 15 to 85 had balanced CD4/CD8 phenotypes, while a second wave expanding from day 15 to 37 was biased towards CD4+. SARS-CoV-2 specificity was not confirmed for the second-wave clones peaking on day 37. The detection of some responding clones in pre-infection memory suggests that pre-existing cross-reactive memory T cells joined the SARS-CoV-2 response. The study included only a couple of mild cases, and larger cohorts that include severe cases with pre-infection samples were judged to be necessary.

Reads for this sample came from an Illumina NovaSeq 6000. Using 5'RACE with constant-segment primers, TCRalpha and TCRbeta cDNA libraries were constructed, with sample barcodes and unique molecular identifiers added in the process. RNA was extracted from every sample with Trizol reagent. The libraries were amplified in two PCR steps, and the second step added a second sample barcode and Illumina TruSeq adapters. Libraries were sequenced on an Illumina NovaSeq with 2 x 150 bp paired-end reads. The source study handled its data this way. Reads were demultiplexed and collapsed into UMI-guided consensus sequences with migec v1.2.7. Using mixcr v2.1.11, UMI consensuses were aligned to TRA and TRB V and J templates and then assembled into clonotypes. Expanded or contracted clonotypes were those called significant by both edgeR and NoisET, with noise models trained on biological replicates. For edgeR calls, the thresholds were a false discovery rate-adjusted p below 0.01 and a log2 fold-change of 1. PCA with hierarchical clustering of max-normalized trajectories of the 1000 most abundant clonotypes was used as exploratory dynamics analysis. Separately sequenced CD4+ and CD8+ repertoires were used to assign the CD4 or CD8 phenotype of responding clones. Through fastp at Q25 and MiXCR, TCRdb rebuilt clones from the public reads, retaining in-frame beta chains. One record per CDR3 amino acid sequence lists the most common genes and DNA. What appears here as the V and J calls and clone size reflects TCRdb's work, not the paper's. Within this sample are about 190,000 distinct CDR3 sequences, with roughly a fifth of them counted one time only. Together, the top ten hold 23% of the sample.

The CDR3, from cysteine to phenylalanine, totals 15 residues. Just the 45-base CDR3 DNA is kept, in frame starting at base 1. Relative to germline, V is 0 bases shorter and J is 8 bases shorter, with 16 bases between their ends. In the germline V gene (reference sequence), CDR1 corresponds to LGHDT and CDR2 to YNNKEL. Sequencing used PBMCs or a T cell subset sorted from them (not recorded which). The chain uses TRBV3-1 and TRBJ1-2, with the identity of the D gene unclear. This receptor was taken from an adult woman who had mild COVID-19 (a few samples of this study predate the infection). The sample titles of this study are shuffled in the database, so cell type and time point are left out; the donor was told from shared clones. The DNA sequence is given as TGTGCCAGCAGCCAAGATTCGGCCCTGACTTACGGCTACACCTTC. Translated, it reads CASSQDSALTYGYTF.